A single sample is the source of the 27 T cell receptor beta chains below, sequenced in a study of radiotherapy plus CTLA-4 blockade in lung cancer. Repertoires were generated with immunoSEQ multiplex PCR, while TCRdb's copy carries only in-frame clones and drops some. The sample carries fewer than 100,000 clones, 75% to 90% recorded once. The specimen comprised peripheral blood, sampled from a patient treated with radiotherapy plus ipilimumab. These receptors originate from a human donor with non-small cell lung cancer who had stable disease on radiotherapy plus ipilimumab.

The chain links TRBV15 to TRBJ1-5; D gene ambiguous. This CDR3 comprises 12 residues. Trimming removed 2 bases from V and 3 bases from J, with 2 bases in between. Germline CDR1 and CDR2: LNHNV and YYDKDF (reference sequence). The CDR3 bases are TGTGCCACCAGCAGATACAATCAGCCCCAGCATTTT. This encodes CATSRYNQPQHF.

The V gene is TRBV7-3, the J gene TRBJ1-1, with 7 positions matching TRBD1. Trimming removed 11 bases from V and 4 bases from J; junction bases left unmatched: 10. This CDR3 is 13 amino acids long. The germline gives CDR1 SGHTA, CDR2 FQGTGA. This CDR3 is CAGAPQGGTEAFF. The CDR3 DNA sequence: TGTGCCGGGGCCCCCCAGGGGGGCACTGAAGCTTTCTTT.

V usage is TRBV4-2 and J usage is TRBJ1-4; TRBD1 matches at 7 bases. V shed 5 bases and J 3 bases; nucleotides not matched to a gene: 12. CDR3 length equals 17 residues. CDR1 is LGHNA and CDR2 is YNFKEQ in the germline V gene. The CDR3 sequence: CASSIGGGGAANEKLFF. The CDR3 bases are TGTGCCAGCAGCATAGGAGGAGGGGGCGCAGCTAATGAAAAACTGTTTTTT.

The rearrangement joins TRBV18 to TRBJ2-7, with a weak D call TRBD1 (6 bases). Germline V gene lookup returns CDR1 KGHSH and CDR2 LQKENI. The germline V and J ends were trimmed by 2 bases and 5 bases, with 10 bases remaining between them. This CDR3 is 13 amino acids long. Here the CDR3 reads CASSPRGINEQYF. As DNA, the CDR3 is TGTGCCAGCTCACCAAGGGGGATTAACGAGCAGTACTTC. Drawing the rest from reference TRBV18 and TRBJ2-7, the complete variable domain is NAGVMQNPRHLVRRRGQEARLRCSPMKGHSHVYWYRQLPEEGLKFMVYLQKENIIDESGMPKERFSAEFPKEGPSILRIQQVVRGDSAAYFCASSPRGINEQYFGPGTRLTVT.

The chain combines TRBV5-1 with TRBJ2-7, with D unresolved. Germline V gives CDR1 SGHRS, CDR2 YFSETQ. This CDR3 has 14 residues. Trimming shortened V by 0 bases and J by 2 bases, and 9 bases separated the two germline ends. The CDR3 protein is CASSLVVAPYEQYF. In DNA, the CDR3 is TGCGCCAGCAGCTTGGTTGTGGCCCCCTACGAGCAGTACTTC.

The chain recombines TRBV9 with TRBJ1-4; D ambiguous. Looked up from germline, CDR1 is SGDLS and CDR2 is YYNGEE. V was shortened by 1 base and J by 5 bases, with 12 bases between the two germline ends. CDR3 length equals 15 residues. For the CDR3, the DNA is TGTGCCAGCAGCGTACTCGGGAAACCGAATGAAAAACTGTTTTTT. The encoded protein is CASSVLGKPNEKLFF.

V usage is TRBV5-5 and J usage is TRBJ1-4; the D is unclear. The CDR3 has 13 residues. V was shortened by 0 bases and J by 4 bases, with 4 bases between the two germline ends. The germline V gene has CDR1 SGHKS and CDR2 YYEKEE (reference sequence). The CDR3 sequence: CASSLVSNEKLFF. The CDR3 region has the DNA TGTGCCAGCAGCTTGGTTAGTAATGAAAAACTGTTTTTT.

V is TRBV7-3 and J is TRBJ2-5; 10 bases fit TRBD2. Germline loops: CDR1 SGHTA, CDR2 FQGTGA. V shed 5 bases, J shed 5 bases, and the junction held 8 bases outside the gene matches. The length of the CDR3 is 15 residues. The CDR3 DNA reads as TGTGCCAGCAGCCTTAGCGGGGGGCACTTTGAGACCCAGTACTTC. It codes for CASSLSGGHFETQYF.

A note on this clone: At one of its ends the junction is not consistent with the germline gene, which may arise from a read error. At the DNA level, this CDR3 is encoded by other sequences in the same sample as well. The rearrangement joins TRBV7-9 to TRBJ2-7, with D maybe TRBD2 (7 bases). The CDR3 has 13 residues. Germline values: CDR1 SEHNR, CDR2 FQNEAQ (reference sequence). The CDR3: CASSSAHSGGQYF. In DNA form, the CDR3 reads TGTGCCAGCAGCTCGGCTCACTCCGGGGGGCAGTACTTT.

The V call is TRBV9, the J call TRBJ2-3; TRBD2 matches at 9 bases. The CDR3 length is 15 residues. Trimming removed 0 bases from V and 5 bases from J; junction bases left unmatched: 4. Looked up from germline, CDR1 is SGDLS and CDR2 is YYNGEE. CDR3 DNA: TGTGCCAGCAGCGTAGGGTGGCGGGAGGGAGATACGCAGTATTTT. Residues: CASSVGWREGDTQYF.

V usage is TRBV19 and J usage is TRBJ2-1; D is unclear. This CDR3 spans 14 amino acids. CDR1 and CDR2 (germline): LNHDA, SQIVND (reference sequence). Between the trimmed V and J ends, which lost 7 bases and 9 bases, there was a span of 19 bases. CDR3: CASTLQIRSGEQFF. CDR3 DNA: TGTGCCAGTACCCTACAGATTCGATCCGGTGAGCAGTTCTTC.

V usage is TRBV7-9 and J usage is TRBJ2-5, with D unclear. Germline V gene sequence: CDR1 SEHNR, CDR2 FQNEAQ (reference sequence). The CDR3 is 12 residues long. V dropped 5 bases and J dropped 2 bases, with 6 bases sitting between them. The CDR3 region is CASSAVQETQYF. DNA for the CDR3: TGTGCCAGCAGCGCCGTTCAAGAGACCCAGTACTTC.

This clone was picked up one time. This CDR3 reads CASSLGPPRTDTQYF. In DNA form, the CDR3 reads TGTGCCAGCAGCCTGGGCCCACCTCGCACAGATACGCAGTATTTT. The chain has TRBV5-6 and TRBJ2-3; no definite D call. From germline, CDR1 is SGHDT and CDR2 YYEEEE. Trimming pared 4 bases from V and 1 base from J, leaving 13 bases between. The CDR3 loop spans 15 amino acids.

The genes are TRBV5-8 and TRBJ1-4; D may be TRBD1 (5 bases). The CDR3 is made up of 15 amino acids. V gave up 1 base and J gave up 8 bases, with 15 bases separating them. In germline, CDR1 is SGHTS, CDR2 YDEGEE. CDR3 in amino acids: CASSLHGLGEEKLFF. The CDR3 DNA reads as TGTGCCAGCAGCTTGCACGGGCTGGGGGAGGAAAAACTGTTTTTT.

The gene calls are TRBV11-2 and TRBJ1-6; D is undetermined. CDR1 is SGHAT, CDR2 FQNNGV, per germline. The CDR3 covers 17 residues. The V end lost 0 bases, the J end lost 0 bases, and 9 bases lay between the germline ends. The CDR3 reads CASSLERRSSYNSPLHF. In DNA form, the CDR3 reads TGTGCCAGCAGCTTAGAACGAAGGAGCTCCTATAATTCACCCCTCCACTTT.

For the CDR3, the DNA is TGTGCCAGCAGCTTAACGGGGGTAAACTATGGCTACACCTTC. Protein: CASSLTGVNYGYTF. The chain carries TRBV7-2 and TRBJ1-2, with D perhaps TRBD1 (5 bases). Germline lookup yields CDR1 SGHTA and CDR2 FQGNSA. Trimming shortened V by 2 bases and J by 2 bases, and 9 bases separated the two germline ends. The CDR3 length is 14 residues.

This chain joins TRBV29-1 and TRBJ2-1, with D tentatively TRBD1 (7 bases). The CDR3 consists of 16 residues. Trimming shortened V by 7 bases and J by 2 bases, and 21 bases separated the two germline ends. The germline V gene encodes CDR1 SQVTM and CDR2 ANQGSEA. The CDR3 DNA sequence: TGCAGCGCCGAGGTTGGGGCAGGGGGGACCTACAATGAGCAGTTCTTC. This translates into CSAEVGAGGTYNEQFF.

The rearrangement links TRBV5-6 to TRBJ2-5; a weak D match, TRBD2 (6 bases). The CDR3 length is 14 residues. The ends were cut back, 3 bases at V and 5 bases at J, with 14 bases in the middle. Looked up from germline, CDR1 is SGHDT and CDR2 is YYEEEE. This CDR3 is CASSSGWAGETQYF. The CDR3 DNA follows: TGTGCCAGCAGCTCGGGGTGGGCGGGGGAGACCCAGTACTTC. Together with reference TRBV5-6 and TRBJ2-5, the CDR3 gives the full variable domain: DAGVTQSPTHLIKTRGQQVTLRCSPKSGHDTVSWYQQALGQGPQFIFQYYEEEERQRGNFPDRFSGHQFPNYSSELNVNALLLGDSALYLCASSSGWAGETQYFGPGTRLLVL.

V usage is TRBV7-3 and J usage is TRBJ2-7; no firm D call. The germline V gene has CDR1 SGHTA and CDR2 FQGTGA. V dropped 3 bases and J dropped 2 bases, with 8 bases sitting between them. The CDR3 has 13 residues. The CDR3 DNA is TGTGCCAGCAGCTTTAACCCTACCTACGAGCAGTACTTC. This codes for CASSFNPTYEQYF.

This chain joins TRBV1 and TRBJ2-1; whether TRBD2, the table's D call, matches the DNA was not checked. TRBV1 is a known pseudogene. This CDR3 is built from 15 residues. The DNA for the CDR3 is TGCACCAGCACCTACCGGGGCGGGGGGGCGAATGAGCAGTTCTTC. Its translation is CTSTYRGGGANEQFF.

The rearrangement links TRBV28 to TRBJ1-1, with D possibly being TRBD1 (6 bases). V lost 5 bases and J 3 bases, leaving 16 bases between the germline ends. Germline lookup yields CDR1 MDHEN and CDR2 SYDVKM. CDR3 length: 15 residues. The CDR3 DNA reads TGTGCCAGCAGTCGGGGGGGGCACAGTGACACTGAAGCTTTCTTT. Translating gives CASSRGGHSDTEAFF.

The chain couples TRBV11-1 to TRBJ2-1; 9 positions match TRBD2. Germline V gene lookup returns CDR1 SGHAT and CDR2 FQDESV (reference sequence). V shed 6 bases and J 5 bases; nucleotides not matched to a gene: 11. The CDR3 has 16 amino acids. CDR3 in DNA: TGTGCCAGCAGAACGCCGGGACTAGCATCCCACAATGAGCAGTTCTTC. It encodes CASRTPGLASHNEQFF.

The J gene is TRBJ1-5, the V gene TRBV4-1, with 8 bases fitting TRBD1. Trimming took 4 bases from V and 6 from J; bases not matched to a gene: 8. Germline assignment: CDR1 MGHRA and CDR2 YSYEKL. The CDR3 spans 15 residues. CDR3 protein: CASSPETGVGQPQHF. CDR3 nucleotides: TGCGCCAGCAGCCCGGAGACAGGGGTGGGTCAGCCCCAGCATTTT.

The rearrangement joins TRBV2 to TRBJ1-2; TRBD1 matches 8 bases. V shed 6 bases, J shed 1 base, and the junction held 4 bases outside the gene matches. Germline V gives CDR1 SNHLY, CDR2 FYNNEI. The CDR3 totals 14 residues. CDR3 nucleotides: TGTGCCAGCAGGGACAGGGTGGGTAACTATGGCTACACCTTC. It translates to CASRDRVGNYGYTF.

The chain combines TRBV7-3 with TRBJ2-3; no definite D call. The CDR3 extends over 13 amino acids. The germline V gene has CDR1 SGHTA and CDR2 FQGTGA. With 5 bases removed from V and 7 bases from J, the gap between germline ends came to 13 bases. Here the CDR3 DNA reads TGTGCCAGCAGCCAGCGTGCTGCCCATACGCAGTATTTT. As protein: CASSQRAAHTQYF. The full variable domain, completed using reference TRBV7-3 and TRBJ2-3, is GAGVSQTPSNKVTEKGKYVELRCDPISGHTALYWYRQSLGQGPEFLIYFQGTGAADDSGLPNDRFFAVRPEGSVSTLKIQRTERGDSAVYLCASSQRAAHTQYFGPGTRLTVL.

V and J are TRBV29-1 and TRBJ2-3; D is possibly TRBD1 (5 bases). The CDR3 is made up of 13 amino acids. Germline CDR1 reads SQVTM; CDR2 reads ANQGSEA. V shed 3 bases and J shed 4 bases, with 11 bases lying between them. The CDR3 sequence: CSVEGRVPDTQYF. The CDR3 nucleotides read TGCAGCGTTGAGGGCAGGGTCCCAGATACGCAGTATTTT.

The CDR3 loop is CASSDLAGGPGELFF. The CDR3 DNA is TGTGCCAGCAGTGACCTAGCGGGAGGGCCCGGGGAGCTGTTTTTT. This rearrangement joins TRBV6-4 to TRBJ2-2, with 12 bases that match TRBD2. With 2 bases clipped from V and 6 bases from J, the junction kept 1 base outside the gene matches. CDR1 MRHNA and CDR2 SNTAGT come from the germline V gene. CDR3 size: 15 residues.